This T cell receptor (beta chain) emerged from a study of cytomegalovirus exposure and HLA in healthy donors. Per germline, CDR1 KGHSY and CDR2 FQNENV. The CDR3 sequence is 13 residues long. J was trimmed by 5 bases and V by 8 bases; bases with no gene match: 9. Regarding this clone: The antigen is unknown.

Study outcomes and limitations: For most subjects, TCR beta sequences were reported to predict HLA-A and HLA-B alleles with accuracy.

With 60 Vbeta and 13 Jbeta primers, the PCR was carried out. Here immunoSEQ multiplex PCR was the method, and the copy in TCRdb shows in-frame clones only, minus some. This sample carries approximately 100,000 clones, about 77% of them seen once, and the ten largest clones take 4.5% to 6%. The sequencing sample was made of PBMCs. The chain carries TRBV16 and TRBJ2-7, with 7 bases identical to TRBD1. This TCR came from a woman aged 40 to 49 in good health and CMV-seronegative. The CDR3 is CASSPDDRDEQYF. The CDR3, as DNA: TGTGCCAGCTCGCCCGATGACAGGGACGAGCAGTACTTC.